This T cell receptor (beta chain) was sequenced in a study of post-analysis software for immune sequencing data. The study, taken as a whole, reports: Versus controls, multiple sclerosis patients showed significantly lower diversity (normalized Chao1). Clustering by F measure revealed strong co-clustering among samples prepared together in one batch.

Tagging with unique molecular identifiers was a feature of the TCR beta cDNA libraries. The source material, roughly 0.9 to 11 million T cells, gave rise to roughly 500,000 cDNA molecules. TCRdb fed the PCR reads into MiXCR, producing one record per CDR3 protein. Of 650,000 to 850,000 distinct CDR3 sequences in the sample, about 50% are singletons; the top ten hold 4.6%. On this clonotype: Its specificity is unknown.

This receptor was taken from a girl aged 5 to 17 with multiple sclerosis. The sample was blood.

Here the CDR3 DNA reads TGTGCCAGCAGCCCGGGCGGCGGGCATGAGCAGTTCTTC. Translation: CASSPGGGHEQFF. This rearrangement joins TRBV7-3 to TRBJ2-1; tentatively, D is TRBD2 (5 bases). The CDR3 spans 13 residues. Trimming removed 5 bases at V and 8 bases at J, with 13 bases between. Germline V gene sequence: CDR1 SGHTA, CDR2 FQGTGA. Full variable domain (missing parts from reference TRBV7-3 and TRBJ2-1): GAGVSQTPSNKVTEKGKYVELRCDPISGHTALYWYRQSLGQGPEFLIYFQGTGAADDSGLPNDRFFAVRPEGSVSTLKIQRTERGDSAVYLCASSPGGGHEQFFGPGTRLTVL.